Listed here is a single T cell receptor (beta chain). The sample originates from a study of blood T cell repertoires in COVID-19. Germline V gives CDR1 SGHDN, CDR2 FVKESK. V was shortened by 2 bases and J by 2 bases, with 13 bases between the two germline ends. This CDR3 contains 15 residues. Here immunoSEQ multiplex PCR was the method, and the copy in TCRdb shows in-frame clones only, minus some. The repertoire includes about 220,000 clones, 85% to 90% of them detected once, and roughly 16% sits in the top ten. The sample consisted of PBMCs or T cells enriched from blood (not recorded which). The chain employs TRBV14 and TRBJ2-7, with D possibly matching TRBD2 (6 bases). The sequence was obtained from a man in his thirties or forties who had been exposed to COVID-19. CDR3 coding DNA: TGTGCCAGCAGCCAACCCGGGAGCAGCCCCTACGAGCAGTACTTC. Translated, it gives CASSQPGSSPYEQYF.